This T cell receptor (beta chain) was sequenced during a study of T-cell reconstitution after alpha-beta-depleted transplantation in children. As to this clonotype: As yet, its antigen is unknown.

Study observations and caveats: Reportedly, only several hundred clones from non-depleted graft cells drove alpha-beta T-cell counts at about two months.

Unique molecular identifiers were incorporated during preparation of the TCRbeta library. TCRdb analysed the PCR reads with MiXCR anew, one entry per CDR3 protein. Among over 200,000 distinct CDR3 sequences listed, around a sixth were seen once. Germline CDR1 is SGHRS and CDR2 is YFSETQ. The V segment lost 3 bases and the J segment 1 base; nucleotides outside the gene matches: 5. The CDR3 length is 16 residues. The rearrangement uses TRBV5-1 and TRBJ2-1; 9 bases map to TRBD2. This specimen was PBMCs, mostly from graft donor cells, taken 360 days after TCRalphabeta/CD19-depleted stem cell transplant. This sequence originates from a male patient aged 2 to 10 who had a stem cell transplant for acute lymphoblastic leukemia, so the T cells may come from the graft donor. The CDR3 DNA reads TGCGCCAGCAGCTCCACTAGCGGGCGATCCTACAATGAGCAGTTCTTC. This encodes CASSSTSGRSYNEQFF.